Below are 4 T cell receptor beta chains sequenced from a single sample in a study of T cells in Graves' hyperthyroidism and ophthalmopathy. The TCR beta CDR3 regions underwent amplification using RNA transcripts as the source. The HTBI primer set was used in a first-round RT-PCR of the TCR CDR3. TCRdb analysed the multiplex PCR reads with MiXCR anew, one entry per CDR3 protein. In the table there are 350,000 to 400,000 distinct CDR3 sequences, about 14% of which are singletons. Material: blood. The receptors were sampled from a woman aged 55-69 years with Graves' hyperthyroidism.

The chain carries TRBV11-2 and TRBJ2-1; D possibly matches TRBD1 or TRBD2 (7 bases each). With the DNA end fitting TRBJ2-7 better, the J assignment may be wrong. The CDR3 length is 13 residues. CDR1 is SGHAT and CDR2 is FQNNGV in the germline V gene. The CDR3 here is CASSPGGGDEQYF. CDR3 nucleotides: TGTGCCAGCAGCCCAGGGGGGGGGGATGAGCAGTACTTC.

This clonotype was found many times. This sequence joins TRBV18 and TRBJ1-1; D is unclear. The CDR3 runs 15 residues. Germline loops: CDR1 KGHSH, CDR2 LQKENI. Trimming pared 0 bases from V and 1 base from J, leaving 9 bases between. In nucleotides, the CDR3 is TGTGCCAGCTCACCACCAGGTTACGAGAACACTGAAGCTTTCTTT. Amino acids: CASSPPGYENTEAFF.

This clonotype came up many times. The chain couples TRBV3-1 to TRBJ2-1, with a possible D match to TRBD2 (6 bases). The ends were cut back, 0 bases at V and 10 bases at J, with 13 bases in the middle. The CDR3 is 14 amino acids. Germline values: CDR1 LGHDT, CDR2 YNNKEL (reference sequence). CDR3 region: CASSQDRGGREQFF. The CDR3 region has the DNA TGTGCCAGCAGCCAAGATCGGGGAGGACGAGAGCAGTTCTTC.

This clonotype came up a few times. The V gene is TRBV5-1, the J gene TRBJ1-2; 7 positions agree with TRBD1. The trim removed 6 bases at V and 0 bases at J, leaving 5 bases unmatched. This CDR3 comprises 14 residues. CDR1 is SGHRS and CDR2 is YFSETQ in the germline V gene. CDR3 nucleotide sequence: TGCGCCAGCAACCGGGGACAGACTAACTATGGCTACACCTTC. Translating gives CASNRGQTNYGYTF. Supplemented by reference TRBV5-1 and TRBJ1-2, the full variable domain reads KAGVTQTPRYLIKTRGQQVTLSCSPISGHRSVSWYQQTPGQGLQFLFEYFSETQRNKGNFPGRFSGRQFSNSRSEMNVSTLELGDSALYLCASNRGQTNYGYTFGSGTRLTVV.